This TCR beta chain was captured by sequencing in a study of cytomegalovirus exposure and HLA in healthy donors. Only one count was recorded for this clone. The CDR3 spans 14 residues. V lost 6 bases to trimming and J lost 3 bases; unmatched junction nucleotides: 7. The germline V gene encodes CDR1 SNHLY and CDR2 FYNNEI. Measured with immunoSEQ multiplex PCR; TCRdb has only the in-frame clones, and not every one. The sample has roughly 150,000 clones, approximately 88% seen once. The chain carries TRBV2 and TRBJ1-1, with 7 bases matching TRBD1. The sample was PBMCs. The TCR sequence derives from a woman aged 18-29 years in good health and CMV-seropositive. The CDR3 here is CASRDRWSDTEAFF. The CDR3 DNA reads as TGTGCCAGCAGGGACAGGTGGAGTGACACTGAAGCTTTCTTT. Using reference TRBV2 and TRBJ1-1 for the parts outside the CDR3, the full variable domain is EPEVTQTPSHQVTQMGQEVILRCVPISNHLYFYWYRQILGQKVEFLVSFYNNEISEKSEIFDDQFSVERPDGSNFTLKIRSTKLEDSAMYFCASRDRWSDTEAFFGQGTRLTVV.